This record covers a single T cell receptor (beta chain). The antigen this receptor binds is unknown. Base qualities are not provided; no much larger clone lies one nucleotide away. Healthy HIV-negative adults with no recently reported acute infections or vaccinations were included as donors. All donors were Caucasian adults living in Nashville, Tennessee, USA. CD4+ T cells were enriched by magnetic negative selection; naive cells were then positively selected on CD45RA, and the negative fraction formed the memory subset. Blood was collected by leukapheresis, and PBMCs were isolated by Ficoll-Histopaque density gradient centrifugation and then cryopreserved in liquid nitrogen vapor phase. Analytical flow cytometry was used to check the purity and quantity of every magnetically sorted T cell population. Genomic DNA was isolated from each sorted fraction and quantified by UV absorbance on a Nanodrop 2000c.

The data were taken from a study of shared clonotypes between healthy human individuals (dated by TCRdb to 2018 to 2021). At the level of the whole study: The cohort comprised two women and a few men aged 18 to 49 years. To estimate repertoire size and how much clonotypes are shared between individuals, the study performed deep sequencing of blood TCR repertoires from roughly five healthy adults. Libraries were prepared and TCR repertoires were sequenced by different laboratories using diverse techniques, in order to increase sequencing depth and limit assay-specific biases. Leukapheresis yielded between about 0.94 and 8.9 billion PBMCs per donor. For each donor, CD4 naive and CD4 memory were each given three plates, CD8 naive was given two plates, and CD8 memory was given one plate. General conclusions and limits of the study: When a handful of donors were compared, the shared fraction of clonotypes was about 5.2% for naive CD4, 3.5% for naive CD8, roughly 2.5% for memory CD4, and 0.4% for memory CD8. The small number of donors limited the genetic and exposure-history diversity represented. Incomplete sequencing was indicated by rarefaction of sorted-subset datasets, despite the large sequencing depth. Naive subsets generally had larger estimated clonotype richness than memory subsets. Based on pairwise subsampling, the degree of clonotype sharing among donors was expected to be affected by sequencing depth. Compared with non-shared clonotypes, the clonotypes found in all four sorted-subset donors had higher generation probabilities. Only blood was sampled, and tissue TCR repertoires likely differ from those in blood.

Using the deep immunoSEQ assay, TCR CDR3 regions were amplified from genomic DNA by multiplex PCR. Extracted genomic DNA from each cell subset was distributed evenly across all wells of several immunoSEQ 96-well plates, and each plate was treated as a replicate. For sorted subsets, roughly 200 ng of genomic DNA, equivalent to 25,000 to 35,000 T cell genomes, went into each replicate PCR. Purified libraries were measured with a Qubit 3.0 fluorometer, size-checked on a Bioanalyzer 2100, and measured again with the KAPA Library Quantification kit. Every immunoSEQ 96-well plate was sequenced on a dedicated single-read 150-cycle Illumina NextSeq 550 flow cell. The authors' pipeline ran thus. Because the immunoSEQ output included only junctional sequences and no quality scores, the filtering could not be the same as the filtering used for full-length reads. To assign V/J genes and CDR3, sequences were annotated against IMGT germline references using PyIR, a Python wrapper for IgBLAST v1.9. Reads were removed for weak V/J assignments (E-value above 1e-6), missing CDR3, stop codons, out-of-frame junctions, or ambiguous translated residues. V3J clonotypes were defined as sequences sharing the same inferred V gene, J gene, and CDR3 amino acid sequence. Percentage overlap between repertoires was calculated by dividing the number of shared unique clonotypes by the size of the smaller repertoire. RTK rarefaction, the Chao1 estimator, and Recon v2.1 estimates of unobserved clonotypes were used to assess repertoire richness. For all TCRbeta clonotypes obtained by the gDNA method from several donors, generation probabilities were computed with OLGA. TCRdb's version of the immuneACCESS table is confined to in-frame rearrangements and falls short of the full clone set. An unresolved V gene accounts for under half of the shortfall where checked; the remainder is of unknown origin. V, J and clone size are those of that table, while D and trimming were read from the DNA. The sample records around 2.5 million clones, approximately 94% of which are singletons. About 0.38% of the sample lies in the top ten.

Here V drops 1 base and J drops 0 bases, and the junction holds 2 bases not matched to any gene. According to the germline V gene, CDR1 reads SGHTA and CDR2 reads FQGNSA. CDR3 length: 17 amino acids, cysteine to phenylalanine. The CDR3 DNA has 51 bases and is translated from base 1. This clonotype was obtained from a man in his late teens or twenties in good health. Some clones in this sample may be carry-over from other donors' samples. Sequenced: naive CD4+ T cells from PBMCs. According to the study, the label for this sample's cell subset or site signals: CD45RA+ positively selected. This chain joins TRBV7-2 to TRBJ2-1, and TRBD2 matches 11 of the central bases. CDR3 reads: CASSLGLAGYSYNEQFF. The DNA sequence reads TGTGCCAGCAGCTTAGGACTAGCGGGGTACTCCTACAATGAGCAGTTCTTC.